The TCR beta chain described here comes from a study of lymphopenia after photon versus proton radiotherapy. The assay was immunoSEQ multiplex PCR, and TCRdb's table has in-frame clones only and misses some. The top ten clones hold 2.2% of a sample with 70,000 or so clones, around 92% of them seen once. Looked up from germline, CDR1 is SGDLS and CDR2 is YYNGEE. V shed 0 bases and J shed 3 bases, with 11 bases lying between them. This CDR3 has 15 residues. The sequences come from peripheral blood, collected from a patient treated with photon-based radiotherapy. The V gene is TRBV9, the J gene TRBJ2-3; D might be TRBD2 (5 bases). The TCR comes from a woman between 40 and 55 years old with cholangiocarcinoma. This CDR3 reads CASSVDGRATDTQYF. The CDR3 nucleotides are TGTGCCAGCAGCGTAGATGGGAGAGCGACAGATACGCAGTATTTT.